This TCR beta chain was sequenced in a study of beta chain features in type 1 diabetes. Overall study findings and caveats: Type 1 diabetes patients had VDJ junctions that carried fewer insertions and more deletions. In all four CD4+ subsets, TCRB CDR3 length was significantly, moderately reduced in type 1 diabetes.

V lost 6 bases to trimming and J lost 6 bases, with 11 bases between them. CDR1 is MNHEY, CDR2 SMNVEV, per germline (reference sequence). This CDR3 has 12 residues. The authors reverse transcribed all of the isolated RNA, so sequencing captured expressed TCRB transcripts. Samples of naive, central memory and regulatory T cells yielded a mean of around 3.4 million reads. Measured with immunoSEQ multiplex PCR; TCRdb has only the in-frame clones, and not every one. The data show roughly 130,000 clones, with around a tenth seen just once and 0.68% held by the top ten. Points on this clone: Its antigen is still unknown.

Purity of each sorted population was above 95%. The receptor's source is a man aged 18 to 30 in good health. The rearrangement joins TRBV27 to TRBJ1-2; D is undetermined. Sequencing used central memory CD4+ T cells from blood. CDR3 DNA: TGTGCCAGCAGCCAGACCGGGGATGGCTACACCTTC. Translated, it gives CASSQTGDGYTF.